Listed here is a single TCR beta chain. Its antigen is undetermined. The germline V and J ends were trimmed by 2 bases and 3 bases, with 11 bases remaining between them. The CDR3 runs to 15 residues. Germline V gene sequence: CDR1 MNHNY, CDR2 SVGAGI (reference sequence). These data are taken from a study of shared clonotypes between healthy human individuals. The overall study: Three CD4 naive, three CD4 memory, two CD8 naive and one CD8 memory plate were used per donor.

Here immunoSEQ multiplex PCR was the method, and the copy in TCRdb shows in-frame clones only, minus some. Here the sample spans about 680,000 clones, about 80% being singletons. Overall study findings and caveats: A reduction in generation probabilities was seen for non-shared clonotypes relative to those shared by all four donors.

Sequencing input: memory CD4+ T cells sorted from blood. The subset here: CD45RA-negative fraction. This TCR was sampled from a woman aged 25 to 45 in good health. The chain joins TRBV6-6 to TRBJ1-5; weak D call: TRBD1 (5 bases). The CDR3 region is CASSYRGPVNQPQHF. The CDR3, as DNA: TGTGCCAGCAGTTACAGGGGACCGGTCAATCAGCCCCAGCATTTT.